These T cell receptor beta chains were read from a single sample in a study of T cell repertoires in ileal Crohn's disease. TCRdb's copy holds only in-frame clones and misses some; the assay was immunoSEQ multiplex PCR. This table has about 62,000 clones, 85% to 90% appearing once. The sequencing input was ileal tissue. Source of these receptors: an adult with Crohn's disease. CDR3s include the opening cysteine and the closing phenylalanine or tryptophan. The D gene is left open where the match is weak. Where a row states a size, it is once, few, many or the class of an expanded clone; other rows omit it.

J gene,D gene,V gene,clone size,CDR3 DNA,CDR3 protein
TRBJ2-1,-,TRBV2,-,TGTGCCAGCACCCACAGGGAGGGGCTCTACAATGAGCAGTTCTTC,CASTHREGLYNEQFF
TRBJ1-1,-,TRBV9,-,TGTGCCAGCAGCTTGACGACAGGTCTGTCTGAAGCTTTCTTT,CASSLTTGLSEAFF
TRBJ2-7,TRBD1,TRBV19,-,TGTGCCAGTAGTATCCCCAGGACCGGGACAGGGAACGAGCAGTACTTC,CASSIPRTGTGNEQYF
TRBJ2-2,-,TRBV19,-,TGTGCCAGTAGGGAACTAGTGACCGGGGAGCTGTTTTTT,CASRELVTGELFF
TRBJ1-1,-,TRBV15,few,TGTGCCACCAGCAGAGATCCGGGGATGAACACTGAAGCTTTCTTT,CATSRDPGMNTEAFF
TRBJ1-2,-,TRBV30,-,TGTGCCTGGAGTCGCCCGAGGGGCTACACCTTC,CAWSRPRGYTF
TRBJ1-6,-,TRBV2,-,TGTGCCAGCAGTGATACTTTTGTCGGCTCCTATAATTCACCCCTCCACTTT,CASSDTFVGSYNSPLHF
TRBJ1-2,-,TRBV5-6,once,TGTGCCAGCAGCTTGAGGGGATGGGACTATGGCTACACCTTC,CASSLRGWDYGYTF
TRBJ2-6,-,TRBV11-2,-,TGTGCCAGCAGCTCCGCGTCCTCTGGGGCCAACGTCCTGACTTTC,CASSSASSGANVLTF
TRBJ2-3,-,TRBV7-9,-,TGTGCCAGCAGCTTAGAACGACAGCTCCAAGATACGCAGTATTTT,CASSLERQLQDTQYF
TRBJ2-5,TRBD2,TRBV5-4,-,TGTGCCAGCGCCCGAGCGGGGGGGGAAGAGACCCAGTACTTC,CASARAGGEETQYF
TRBJ1-1,-,TRBV10-3,-,TGTGCCATCAGTGTCGGTACTGAAGCTTTCTTT,CAISVGTEAFF
TRBJ1-1,-,TRBV11-1,-,TGTGCCAGCAGCTTATACAGGGAGACTGAAGCTTTCTTT,CASSLYRETEAFF
TRBJ2-7,-,TRBV27,-,TGTGCCTGCTCCCGCGCGCCCTCCTACGAGCAGTACTTC,CACSRAPSYEQYF
TRBJ1-2,-,TRBV19,-,TGTGCCAGTAGTTGGCCGGCCTTAGGTAGCGGCTACACCTTC,CASSWPALGSGYTF
TRBJ2-7,TRBD2,TRBV9,-,TGTGCCAGCAGCGTTTCAGCGGGAGGGTACGAGCAGTACTTC,CASSVSAGGYEQYF
TRBJ1-2,TRBD1,TRBV19,-,TGTGCCAGCAGACAGGGGCCTAACTATGGCTACACCTTC,CASRQGPNYGYTF
TRBJ1-1,TRBD1,TRBV11-3,-,TGTGCCAGCAGCTTGAATCGACAGGGCACTGAAGCTTTCTTT,CASSLNRQGTEAFF
TRBJ2-1,TRBD1,TRBV18,-,TGTGCCAGCTCAACGGACAGGGGACACAATGAGCAGTTCTTC,CASSTDRGHNEQFF
TRBJ1-5,TRBD1,TRBV4-1,-,TGCGCCAGCAGCCGGGCAGGGGGATCTTCTCAGCCCCAGCATTTT,CASSRAGGSSQPQHF